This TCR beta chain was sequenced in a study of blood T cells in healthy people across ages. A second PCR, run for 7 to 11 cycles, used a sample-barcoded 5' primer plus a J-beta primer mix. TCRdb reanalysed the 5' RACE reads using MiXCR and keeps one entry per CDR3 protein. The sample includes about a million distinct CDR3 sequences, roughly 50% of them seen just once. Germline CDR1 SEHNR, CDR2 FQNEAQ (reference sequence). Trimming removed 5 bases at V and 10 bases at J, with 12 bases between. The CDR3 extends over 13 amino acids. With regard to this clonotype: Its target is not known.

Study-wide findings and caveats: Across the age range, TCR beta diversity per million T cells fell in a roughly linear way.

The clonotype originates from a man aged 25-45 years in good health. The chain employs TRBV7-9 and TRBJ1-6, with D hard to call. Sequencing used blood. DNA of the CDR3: TGTGCCAGCAGCCCGAACGTGGAATCACCCCTCCACTTT. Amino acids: CASSPNVESPLHF. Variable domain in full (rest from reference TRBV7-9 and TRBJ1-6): DTGVSQNPRHKITKRGQNVTFRCDPISEHNRLYWYRQTLGQGPEFLTYFQNEAQLEKSRLLSDRFSAERPKGSFSTLEIQRTEQGDSAMYLCASSPNVESPLHFGNGTRLTVT.